One T cell receptor beta chain is described in this entry. The antigen it binds to is not known. No per-base quality is available; no much larger clone lies one base away. The data derive from a study of technical replicates of blood from several donors (dated by TCRdb to the late 2010s). From its cysteine to its phenylalanine, the CDR3 spans 16 amino acids. Left in the record is the CDR3 DNA by itself, 48 bases read in frame from the first base. CDR1 SGHAT and CDR2 FQNNGV are derived from the germline V gene. Trimming costs V 1 base and J 5 bases, and their ends lie 17 bases apart. To prepare the library, the immunoSEQ multiplex PCR assay was applied. This immuneACCESS table, as held by TCRdb, lists in-frame sequences with V and J called but not all clones. Of the missing ones, under half trace to an unresolved V gene in checked studies; the others have no known cause. Here the sample has roughly 52,000 clones; more than 90% occur a single time. The ten largest clones take up 3% to 3.5% of the sample.

In this chain, TRBV11-2 is recombined with TRBJ1-1, with no confident D gene call. The origin of this receptor is a human donor in good health. Some clones in this sample may be carry-over from other donors' samples. Sequencing was done on a sample of PBMCs. The sequenced DNA is TGTGCCAGCAGCTTAGTGGGGTTGTGGGGAGCAACTGAAGCTTTCTTT. This gives the protein CASSLVGLWGATEAFF. Extended through the reference TRBV11-2 and TRBJ1-1 proteins, this CDR3 yields the full variable domain: EAGVAQSPRYKIIEKRQSVAFWCNPISGHATLYWYQQILGQGPKLLIQFQNNGVVDDSQLPKDRFSAERLKGVDSTLKIQPAKLEDSAVYLCASSLVGLWGATEAFFGQGTRLTVV.